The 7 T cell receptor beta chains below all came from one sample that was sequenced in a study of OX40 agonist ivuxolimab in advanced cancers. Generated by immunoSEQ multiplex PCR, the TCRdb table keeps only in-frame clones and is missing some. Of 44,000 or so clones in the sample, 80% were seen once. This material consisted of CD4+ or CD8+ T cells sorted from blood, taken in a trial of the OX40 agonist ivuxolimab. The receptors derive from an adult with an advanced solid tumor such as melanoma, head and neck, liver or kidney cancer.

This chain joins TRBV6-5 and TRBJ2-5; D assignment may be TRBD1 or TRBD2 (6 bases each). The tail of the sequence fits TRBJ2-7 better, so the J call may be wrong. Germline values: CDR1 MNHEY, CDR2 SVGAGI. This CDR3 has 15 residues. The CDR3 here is CASSYSQEGAYEQYF. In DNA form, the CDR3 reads TGTGCCAGCAGTTACTCCCAGGAGGGGGCCTACGAGCAGTACTTC.

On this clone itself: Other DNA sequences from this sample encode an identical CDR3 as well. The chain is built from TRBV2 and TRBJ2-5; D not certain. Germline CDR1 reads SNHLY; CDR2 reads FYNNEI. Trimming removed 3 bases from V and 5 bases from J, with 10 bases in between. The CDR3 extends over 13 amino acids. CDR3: CASSDVGSETQYF. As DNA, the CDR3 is TGTGCCAGCAGTGACGTGGGTTCGGAGACCCAGTACTTC.

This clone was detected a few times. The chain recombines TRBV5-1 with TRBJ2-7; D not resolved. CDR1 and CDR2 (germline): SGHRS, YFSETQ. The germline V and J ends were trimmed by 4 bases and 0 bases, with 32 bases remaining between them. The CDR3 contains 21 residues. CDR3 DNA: TGCGCCAGCAGCCTCCGTCCGTCCGGGCAGGTCGGAATCCGCCGCTCCTACGAGCAGTACTTC. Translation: CASSLRPSGQVGIRRSYEQYF.

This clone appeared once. In DNA, the CDR3 is TGTGCCAGCAGCTCCTTTTCGAGCTCCTACAATGAGCAGTTCTTC. Its translation: CASSSFSSSYNEQFF. The gene calls are TRBV7-2 and TRBJ2-1, with D unresolved. The CDR3 totals 15 residues. Germline lookup yields CDR1 SGHTA and CDR2 FQGNSA. V gave up 4 bases and J gave up 0 bases, with 10 bases separating them.

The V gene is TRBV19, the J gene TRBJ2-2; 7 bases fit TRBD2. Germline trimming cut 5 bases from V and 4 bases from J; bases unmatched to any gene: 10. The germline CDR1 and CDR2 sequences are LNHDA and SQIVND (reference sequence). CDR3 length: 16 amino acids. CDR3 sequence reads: CASSPQGGAGTGELFF. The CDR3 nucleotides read TGTGCCAGTAGTCCCCAGGGAGGGGCGGGCACCGGGGAGCTGTTTTTT.

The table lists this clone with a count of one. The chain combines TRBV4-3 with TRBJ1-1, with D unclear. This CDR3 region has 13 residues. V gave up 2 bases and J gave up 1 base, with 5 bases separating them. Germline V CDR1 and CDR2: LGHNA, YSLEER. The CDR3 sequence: CASSQYRNTEAFF. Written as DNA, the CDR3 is TGCGCCAGCAGCCAATACAGGAACACTGAAGCTTTCTTT.

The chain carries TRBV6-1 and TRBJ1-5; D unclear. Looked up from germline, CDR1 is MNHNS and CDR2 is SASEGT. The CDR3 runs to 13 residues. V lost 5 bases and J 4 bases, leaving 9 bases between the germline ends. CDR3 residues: CASSNDGNQPQHF. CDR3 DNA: TGTGCCAGCAGTAACGACGGGAATCAGCCCCAGCATTTT.